The 26 T cell receptor beta chains below all came from one sample that was sequenced in a study of tumor-infiltrating lymphocytes in oesophageal squamous cell carcinoma. TCRdb itself ran the PCR reads through MiXCR, one entry per CDR3 protein. This table holds some 20,000 distinct CDR3 sequences, more than 40% found once. Specimen: normal esophageal tissue next to the tumor. The receptors were gathered from a male donor with esophageal squamous cell carcinoma.

The table lists this clonotype with many counts. V gene TRBV5-1 combines with J gene TRBJ1-3; maybe TRBD1 (5 bases). Germline V gives CDR1 SGHRS, CDR2 YFSETQ. The V end lost 0 bases, the J end lost 4 bases, and 11 bases lay between the germline ends. The CDR3 runs to 15 residues. CDR3 DNA: TGCGCCAGCAGCTTGGATGGGGGATTCGGAAACACCATATATTTT. It translates to CASSLDGGFGNTIYF.

This clonotype was counted at least ten times. The chain is built from TRBV28 and TRBJ1-2; 9 positions match TRBD1. CDR1 MDHEN and CDR2 SYDVKM come from the germline V gene. The CDR3 contains 17 residues. Trimming at V came to 6 bases and at J to 2 bases, leaving 13 bases not matched to a gene. CDR3 DNA sequence: TGTGCCAGCAGGGGGATTTGGGACAGGGAAGGGAACTATGGCTACACCTTC. Protein sequence: CASRGIWDREGNYGYTF.

With regard to this clonotype: At one boundary the junction diverges from the germline segment, which might be a read error. The chain has TRBV7-3 and TRBJ1-1; no clear D gene. This CDR3 contains 14 residues. Germline V CDR1 and CDR2: SGHTA, FQGTGA. CDR3 protein: CASSLADMNTDAFF. For the CDR3, the DNA is TGTGCCAGCAGTTTGGCAGACATGAACACTGATGCTTTCTTT.

This clonotype has ten or more counts. This chain joins TRBV18 and TRBJ2-2; D possibly corresponds to TRBD2 (5 bases). CDR3 length equals 15 residues. The germline V gene has CDR1 KGHSH and CDR2 LQKENI. Trimming pared 5 bases from V and 0 bases from J, leaving 10 bases between. CDR3 region: CASSVDYPNTGELFF. Written as DNA, the CDR3 is TGTGCCAGCTCAGTCGACTACCCGAACACCGGGGAGCTGTTTTTT.

This clonotype has more than one count but fewer than ten. The rearrangement links TRBV19 to TRBJ2-5; 11 positions agree with TRBD2. This CDR3 comprises 15 residues. Germline CDR1 reads LNHDA; CDR2 reads SQIVND (reference sequence). The J segment lost 2 bases and the V segment lost 5 bases, leaving 4 bases of the junction unmatched. CDR3 in DNA: TGTGCCAGTAGTCCGGGACTAGCGGCTCAAGAGACCCAGTACTTC. Protein product: CASSPGLAAQETQYF.

The rearrangement links TRBV5-1 to TRBJ1-1; tentative D call: TRBD2 (5 bases). With the DNA end fitting TRBJ2-5 better, the J assignment may be wrong. This CDR3 comprises 13 residues. Germline assignment: CDR1 SGHRS and CDR2 YFSETQ. CDR3 amino acids: CASSPSFQETQYF. CDR3 sequence (DNA): TGCGCCAGCAGTCCTAGCTTTCAAGAGACCCAGTACTTC.

A remark on this clonotype: Given a much more abundant clone one base away, this may be a read error. The chain combines TRBV6-5 with TRBJ2-1, with unresolved D. Near its end, the DNA agrees better with TRBJ2-7, so the J call may be wrong. Germline loops: CDR1 MNHEY, CDR2 SVGAGI. The CDR3 contains 13 residues. The CDR3 loop is CASRDYTYNEQYF. The DNA for the CDR3 is TGTGCCAGCAGGGATTATACCTACAATGAGCAGTACTTC.

This clonotype was seen many times. The J gene is TRBJ2-6, the V gene TRBV19; TRBD2 matches at 11 bases. Looked up from germline, CDR1 is LNHDA and CDR2 is SQIVND (reference sequence). The CDR3 is made up of 22 amino acids. The J segment lost 4 bases and the V segment lost 4 bases, leaving 21 bases of the junction unmatched. The CDR3 spells CASSKPLVISGRAVAGANVLTF. The CDR3 region has the DNA TGTGCCAGTAGTAAACCTCTTGTGATTAGCGGGAGGGCCGTAGCCGGGGCCAACGTCCTGACTTTC.

The V call is TRBV7-2, the J call TRBJ1-5, with 11 positions matching TRBD1. This CDR3 is 16 amino acids long. The trim removed 1 base at V and 3 bases at J, leaving 2 bases unmatched. Germline assignment: CDR1 SGHTA and CDR2 FQGNSA. This CDR3 is CASSLGTGGLNQPQHF. The CDR3 bases are TGTGCCAGCAGCTTAGGGACAGGGGGCCTCAATCAGCCCCAGCATTTT.

The chain couples TRBV12-5 to TRBJ2-7, with TRBD2 matching 9 bases. Judging by the DNA end, TRBJ2-1 fits better; the J call may be wrong. Germline V gives CDR1 LGHNT, CDR2 FRNRAP. The CDR3 is 16 amino acids. The chain's CDR3 is CASGPGSSGGYNEQFF. As DNA, the CDR3 is TGTGCTAGTGGCCCTGGGAGTAGCGGGGGATACAATGAGCAGTTCTTC.

This clonotype was recorded at least ten times. The chain carries TRBV5-6 and TRBJ2-2, with 8 nucleotides matching TRBD1. This CDR3 is 19 amino acids long. The junction had 17 bases not matched to a gene; V was cut back by 1 base and J by 6 bases. Germline V gene data show CDR1 as SGHDT and CDR2 as YYEEEE. CDR3 coding DNA: TGTGCCAGCAGCTTGCCGTTCGGGACAGGTCGTGTGTTGGCCGGGGAGCTGTTTTTT. This encodes CASSLPFGTGRVLAGELFF.

This sequence joins TRBV20-1 and TRBJ2-5, with 9 bases fitting TRBD2. Germline CDR1 is DFQATT and CDR2 is SNEGSKA (reference sequence). V lost 0 bases and J lost 0; bases outside the gene matches: 11. The CDR3 loop spans 18 amino acids. The CDR3 DNA reads TGCAGTGCTAGAGATCCGCGGGAGGGCCGAACTAACCAAGAGACCCAGTACTTC. It is translated as CSARDPREGRTNQETQYF.

On this clonotype: This may be a read error, as it is one base from a much larger clone. The chain couples TRBV6-6 to TRBJ2-1, with D uncertain. The end of the DNA is better explained by TRBJ2-7, so the J call may be wrong. The CDR3 covers 13 residues. The germline gives CDR1 MNHNY, CDR2 SVGAGI (reference sequence). The CDR3 DNA sequence: TGTGCCAGCAGTTACTCGGTAATATCTGAGCAGTACTTC. Protein product: CASSYSVISEQYF.

The chain employs TRBV6-8 and TRBJ2-7; D ambiguous. There are 15 residues in the CDR3. V dropped 2 bases and J dropped 2 bases, with 13 bases sitting between them. Germline CDR1 MNHGY, CDR2 SAAAGT. CDR3 nucleotide sequence: TGTGCCAGCAGTTACACGGACGGATCTCCCTACGAGCAGTACTTC. This codes for CASSYTDGSPYEQYF.

There are many counts of this clonotype. The J gene is TRBJ1-4, the V gene TRBV5-6; TRBD1 matches at 11 bases. Per germline, CDR1 SGHDT and CDR2 YYEEEE. Trimming at V came to 5 bases and at J to 5 bases, leaving 2 bases not matched to a gene. The CDR3 is 14 amino acids. The CDR3: CASRDRGRNEKLFF. The DNA of the CDR3 is TGTGCCAGCAGGGACAGGGGGCGCAATGAAAAACTGTTTTTT.

The rearrangement links TRBV6-1 to TRBJ2-1; 8 positions match TRBD2. The germline V gene encodes CDR1 MNHNS and CDR2 SASEGT. CDR3 length equals 16 residues. V lost 6 bases and J lost 7; bases outside the gene matches: 14. The CDR3 DNA follows: TGTGCCAGCAGCCCCTCAGGGGTAGCGGGGTGGAATGAGCAGTTCTTC. As protein: CASSPSGVAGWNEQFF.

This clonotype appeared many times. This chain links TRBV24-1 with TRBJ1-1, with D tentatively TRBD1 (5 bases). Germline V gene lookup returns CDR1 KGHDR and CDR2 SFDVKD. The CDR3 is made up of 11 amino acids. The V gene lost 11 bases and the J gene lost 1 base, with 7 bases spanning the gap. The CDR3 here is CAIDRNTEAFF. DNA for the CDR3: TGTGCCATTGACAGGAACACTGAAGCTTTCTTT.

By its share, this clonotype is medium-sized. V usage is TRBV7-9 and J usage is TRBJ1-5; D is undetermined. CDR1 SEHNR and CDR2 FQNEAQ come from the germline V gene (reference sequence). Trimming removed 2 bases at V and 7 bases at J, with 9 bases between. The CDR3 spans 13 residues. CDR3 region: CASSLNGFQPQHF. CDR3 coding DNA: TGTGCCAGCAGCTTAAACGGGTTCCAGCCCCAGCATTTT.

This clonotype was recorded many times. One junction end disagrees with the germline gene, perhaps due to a read error. This chain uses TRBV7-7 with TRBJ2-1; unclear D gene. Matching the DNA end better, TRBJ2-7 makes the J call doubtful. CDR1 is SSHAT and CDR2 is FNYEAQ in the germline V gene (reference sequence). The CDR3 is 13 amino acids. The CDR3 loop reads CASSLESNNEQYF. In nucleotides, the CDR3 is TGTGCTAGCAGCTTAGAATCCAACAATGAGCAGTACTTC.

Comments on this clonotype: The CDR3 carries no conserved terminal phenylalanine or tryptophan, so it likely arises from a read error. V and J are TRBV10-2 and TRBJ2-6, with D perhaps matching TRBD2 (5 bases). The V gene lost 2 bases and the J gene lost 1 base, with 9 bases spanning the gap. The germline V gene has CDR1 WSHSY and CDR2 SAAADI. CDR3 length equals 16 residues. The CDR3 region is CASSEHPGSGANVLTL. The CDR3 coding sequence is TGCGCCAGCAGTGAGCATCCGGGATCTGGGGCCAACGTCCTGACTCTC.

This sequence joins TRBV6-6 and TRBJ2-7, with a tentative D call TRBD2 (5 bases). The ends were cut back, 2 bases at V and 0 bases at J, with 11 bases in the middle. Germline lookup yields CDR1 MNHNY and CDR2 SVGAGI (reference sequence). This CDR3 contains 15 residues. The CDR3 spells CASSYGSARSYEQYF. CDR3 nucleotides: TGTGCCAGCAGTTACGGTAGCGCCCGCTCCTACGAGCAGTACTTC.

The V and J genes are TRBV7-2 and TRBJ1-1; no reliable D call. Judging by the DNA end, TRBJ2-2 fits better; the J call may be wrong. The CDR3 covers 14 residues. Germline V CDR1 and CDR2: SGHTA, FQGNSA. This CDR3 reads CASSLRRQTGELFF. The CDR3 coding sequence is TGTGCCAGCAGCTTACGGAGACAAACCGGGGAGCTGTTTTTT.

The genes are TRBV6-9 and TRBJ2-6, with D maybe TRBD1 (6 bases). V lost 3 bases and J lost 0, with 21 bases in between. Germline V gives CDR1 MNHGY, CDR2 SVAAGI. The length of the CDR3 is 20 residues. This chain's CDR3 is CASSYSRPGQVSSGANVLTF. CDR3 nucleotides: TGTGCCAGCAGTTACAGCAGACCGGGACAAGTGAGCTCTGGGGCCAACGTCCTGACTTTC.

The V and J genes are TRBV6-2 or TRBV6-3 and TRBJ2-5; 15 positions match TRBD2. Near its end, the DNA agrees better with TRBJ2-7, so the J call may be wrong. CDR1 and CDR2 from the germline V gene are MNHEY and SVGEGT. The CDR3 is 22 residues long. CDR3 region: CASSYSLRTSGRAGGTHDEQYF. Written as DNA, the CDR3 is TGTGCCAGCAGTTACTCTCTCCGGACTAGCGGGAGGGCCGGAGGGACCCATGACGAGCAGTACTTC.

The chain links TRBV19 to TRBJ1-1; possibly TRBD1 or TRBD2 for D (6 bases each). The tail of the sequence fits TRBJ2-2 better, so the J call may be wrong. Germline CDR1 LNHDA, CDR2 SQIVND (reference sequence). The CDR3 runs 13 residues. This CDR3 is CASSMKGGMELFF. CDR3 in DNA: TGTGCCAGTAGTATGAAGGGGGGTATGGAGCTGTTTTTT.

For this clonotype: Likely a read error: the CDR3 ends without its conserved phenylalanine or tryptophan. No DNA is shown, since the ends of the CDR3 on it are uncertain; the CDR3 is the one TCRdb lists. The chain is built from TRBV4-3 and TRBJ2-6. Germline CDR1 and CDR2: LGHNA and YSLEER. From its first to its last residue, the CDR3 has 9 amino acids. The chain's CDR3 is CASSQQRPA.